There are a few counts of the clone carrying this TCR beta chain. Antigen specificity is unknown. This entry belongs to a study of blood T cells in healthy people across ages. Germline V gives CDR1 SNHLY, CDR2 FYNNEI. This CDR3 contains 13 residues. With V trimmed by 8 bases and J by 6 bases, 7 bases remained unmatched. Notes on the study in general: Unknown CMV status may confound age-related changes in expanded clones. The diversity estimates, figures obtained from one million T cells, were considered underestimates. PBMCs were not sorted, which prevented a conclusive comparison of naive versus antigen-experienced cells.

The authors ran a second PCR of roughly 6 to 12 cycles using a sample-barcoded 5' primer and a J-beta primer mix. Tagging of each cDNA molecule was performed by a template-switch adaptor with 12 random nucleotides. One entry per CDR3 protein results from TCRdb running MiXCR on the 5' RACE reads. The sample lists more than 800,000 distinct CDR3 sequences; 29% were seen once. The source of this sequence is a woman older than 75 in good health. Sequenced: blood. J is TRBJ1-5 and V is TRBV2, with 7 bases matching TRBD1. The CDR3 DNA follows: TGTGCCAGCCAAGGGACAGAAGGTCAGCCCCAGCATTTT. It yields the protein CASQGTEGQPQHF.